These 23 T cell receptor beta chains share one sample of origin, sequenced in a study of blood T cell repertoires in COVID-19 (dated by TCRdb to 2019 to 2021). The receptor library was made with the immunoSEQ multiplex PCR assay. This is the immuneACCESS table as TCRdb keeps it, with only in-frame sequences that have V and J called. A part of the clones is gone; compared with another copy, unresolved V genes explain less than half, and the rest is unexplained. This sample lists approximately 330,000 clones; about nine tenths were detected once. The ten top clones hold around 8.9% of the sample. Sequencing was carried out using peripheral blood. The receptors shown here come from a young man with COVID-19, enrolled during active disease.

The CDR3 DNA sequence: TGTGCCAGCAGCTTAACTAGGGGCTACGAGCAGTACTTC. It is translated as CASSLTRGYEQYF. The chain combines TRBV7-3 with TRBJ2-7; perhaps TRBD1 as D (5 bases). Germline CDR1 and CDR2: SGHTA and FQGTGA. This CDR3 region has 13 residues. V gave up 0 bases and J gave up 3 bases, with 6 bases separating them. The entire variable domain, with the rest obtained from reference TRBV7-3 and TRBJ2-7, is as follows: GAGVSQTPSNKVTEKGKYVELRCDPISGHTALYWYRQSLGQGPEFLIYFQGTGAADDSGLPNDRFFAVRPEGSVSTLKIQRTERGDSAVYLCASSLTRGYEQYFGPGTRLTVT.

The chain is built from TRBV15 and TRBJ2-5; 8 bases map to TRBD1. Trimming took 3 bases from V and 1 from J; bases not matched to a gene: 1. Germline assignment: CDR1 LNHNV and CDR2 YYDKDF (reference sequence). This CDR3 contains 14 residues. CDR3 DNA: TGTGCCACCAGCAGGGGACAGGCCCAAGAGACCCAGTACTTC. Amino acids: CATSRGQAQETQYF.

This rearrangement joins TRBV9 to TRBJ1-1; the D gene is possibly TRBD1 (6 bases). There are 13 residues in the CDR3. Germline V gene data show CDR1 as SGDLS and CDR2 as YYNGEE. Between the trimmed V and J ends, which lost 0 bases and 7 bases, there was a span of 10 bases. CDR3 DNA sequence: TGTGCCAGCAGCGTAGGGACAGCTTTTGAAGCTTTCTTT. This encodes CASSVGTAFEAFF.

This clone has more than one count but fewer than ten. The V gene is TRBV7-8, the J gene TRBJ2-2; a weak D match, TRBD1 (5 bases). The length of the CDR3 is 16 residues. V lost 5 bases and J lost 7, with 20 bases in between. Germline V lookup: CDR1 SGHVS, CDR2 FQNEAQ. The CDR3 DNA follows: TGTGCCAGCAGCCCCGGGCAACAGGTGAAGAACGGGGAGCTGTTTTTT. Translated: CASSPGQQVKNGELFF.

The J gene is TRBJ1-5, the V gene TRBV27; 8 bases fit TRBD1. The CDR3 contains 15 residues. Looked up from germline, CDR1 is MNHEY and CDR2 is SMNVEV (reference sequence). The V and J ends lost 4 bases and 5 bases, in that order; junction bases with no gene match: 7. The CDR3 DNA follows: TGTGCCAGCAGTTCCCTTGGACAGGGAGATCAGCCCCAGCATTTT. Translated: CASSSLGQGDQPQHF.

This CDR3 reads CASSFYRDYRGDEQFF. The CDR3 DNA reads TGTGCCAGCAGCTTTTATCGGGACTATCGCGGTGATGAGCAGTTCTTC. This chain connects TRBV7-9 to TRBJ2-1, with TRBD2 matching 7 bases. The V and J ends lost 3 bases and 8 bases, in that order; junction bases with no gene match: 13. The CDR3 has 16 residues. The germline V gene has CDR1 SEHNR and CDR2 FQNEAQ (reference sequence).

Here the CDR3 DNA reads TGTGCCAGCAGCGCAGGAGGGCCCGGGGAGACCCAGTACTTC. This codes for CASSAGGPGETQYF. The gene calls are TRBV9 and TRBJ2-5; tentative D call: TRBD2 (6 bases). V lost 3 bases and J lost 5, with 14 bases in between. This CDR3 contains 14 residues. Per germline, CDR1 SGDLS and CDR2 YYNGEE.

V gene TRBV7-6 combines with J gene TRBJ1-4, with 12 nucleotides matching TRBD1. The CDR3 is 15 amino acids. The junction had 2 bases not matched to a gene; V was cut back by 1 base and J by 8 bases. The V gene's germline CDR1 is SGHVS and CDR2 FNYEAQ. The CDR3 protein is CASSLDGTGGEKLFF. The CDR3 DNA reads TGTGCCAGCAGCTTAGACGGGACAGGGGGCGAAAAACTGTTTTTT.

The chain carries TRBV6-5 and TRBJ2-1, with 7 bases that match TRBD2. J gave up 6 bases and V 1 base, and 6 bases lay outside the gene matches. CDR1 is MNHEY and CDR2 is SVGAGI in the germline V gene. This CDR3 comprises 15 residues. This CDR3 reads CASSYFRTRVNEQFF. CDR3 sequence (DNA): TGTGCCAGCAGTTACTTCAGGACTAGGGTCAATGAGCAGTTCTTC.

The CDR3: CASSEPKRGGYNEQFF. CDR3 bases: TGCGCCAGCAGTGAGCCAAAGCGGGGGGGCTACAATGAGCAGTTCTTC. J is TRBJ2-1 and V is TRBV10-2; 10 positions match TRBD2. J was trimmed by 3 bases and V by 2 bases; bases with no gene match: 4. CDR1 and CDR2 from the germline V gene are WSHSY and SAAADI. The CDR3 runs to 16 residues.

The V call is TRBV12-3 or TRBV12-4, the J call TRBJ2-7; perhaps TRBD2 as D (6 bases). This CDR3 comprises 13 residues. The V and J ends lost 5 bases and 5 bases respectively, with 13 bases between them. CDR3 sequence: CASSLRGGDEQYF. Here the CDR3 DNA reads TGTGCCAGCAGTCTTAGAGGCGGGGACGAGCAGTACTTC.

The rearrangement links TRBV7-2 to TRBJ2-5, with 9 bases that match TRBD2. The CDR3 extends over 17 amino acids. J was trimmed by 3 bases and V by 0 bases; bases with no gene match: 8. The germline V gene encodes CDR1 SGHTA and CDR2 FQGNSA. This chain's CDR3 is CASSLAAQRGAKETQYF. CDR3 coding DNA: TGTGCCAGCAGCTTAGCGGCACAGCGGGGGGCAAAAGAGACCCAGTACTTC.

This clone has only a few counts. CDR3 nucleotides: TGTGCCAGCAGCGTAGCTCCATTACTAGCGGGGGGCACCGGGGAGCTGTTTTTT. Translating it yields CASSVAPLLAGGTGELFF. This chain connects TRBV9 to TRBJ2-2, with 12 bases that match TRBD2. This CDR3 is built from 18 residues. Germline lookup yields CDR1 SGDLS and CDR2 YYNGEE. After removal of 0 bases from V and 4 bases from J, the junction contained 7 bases not matched to a gene.

In nucleotides, the CDR3 is TGCGCCAGCGAGGCCCCCGGGGAGCTGTTTTTT. As protein: CASEAPGELFF. The rearrangement uses TRBV10-1 and TRBJ2-2; no reliable D call. The CDR3 covers 11 residues. The V and J ends lost 8 bases and 6 bases respectively, with 7 bases between them. The V gene's germline CDR1 is WNHNN and CDR2 SYGVQD (reference sequence).

The J gene is TRBJ2-2, the V gene TRBV9; 7 nucleotides line up with TRBD2. The junction had 2 bases not matched to a gene; V was cut back by 2 bases and J by 7 bases. The CDR3 sequence is 13 residues long. CDR1 is SGDLS and CDR2 is YYNGEE in the germline V gene. This CDR3 reads CASSVTSSGELFF. CDR3 in DNA: TGTGCCAGCAGCGTGACTAGCAGCGGGGAGCTGTTTTTT.

The V call is TRBV4-3, the J call TRBJ2-7; D not resolved. Trimming took 3 bases from V and 2 from J, leaving 11 bases between them. This CDR3 has 14 residues. Germline V CDR1 and CDR2: LGHNA, YSLEER. The CDR3 coding sequence is TGCGCCAGCAGCCAGGCATTCCCCCCCTACGAGCAGTACTTC. It encodes CASSQAFPPYEQYF.

The chain combines TRBV13 with TRBJ2-7, with 11 bases fitting TRBD2. The ends lost 5 bases at V and 5 bases at J; junction bases unmatched: 14. This CDR3 has 17 residues. The V gene's germline CDR1 is PRHDT and CDR2 FYEKMQ (reference sequence). As DNA, the CDR3 is TGTGCCAGCAGCCGGCGGATTATAGCGGGGGGGCCCCACGAGCAGTACTTC. Translation: CASSRRIIAGGPHEQYF.

The chain couples TRBV15 to TRBJ2-3; 11 bases are a match to TRBD2. From germline, CDR1 is LNHNV and CDR2 YYDKDF (reference sequence). With V trimmed by 0 bases and J by 4 bases, 6 bases remained unmatched. CDR3 size: 17 residues. The DNA for the CDR3 is TGTGCCACCAGCAGAGATTACACTAGCGGGAGAGCAGATACGCAGTATTTT. Translated, it gives CATSRDYTSGRADTQYF. Using reference TRBV15 and TRBJ2-3 for the parts outside the CDR3, the full variable domain is DAMVIQNPRYQVTQFGKPVTLSCSQTLNHNVMYWYQQKSSQAPKLLFHYYDKDFNNEADTPDNFQSRRPNTSFCFLDIRSPGLGDTAMYLCATSRDYTSGRADTQYFGPGTRLTVL.

This clone has more than one count but fewer than ten. The CDR3 protein is CASSVGDRGFREQYF. CDR3 sequence (DNA): TGTGCCAGCAGCGTAGGTGACAGGGGATTCCGCGAGCAGTACTTC. This chain links TRBV9 with TRBJ2-7, with TRBD1 identical over 8 bases. The J segment lost 6 bases and the V segment lost 0 bases, leaving 8 bases of the junction unmatched. Germline V lookup: CDR1 SGDLS, CDR2 YYNGEE. This CDR3 region has 15 residues.

The genes are TRBV11-2 and TRBJ1-1, with D possibly TRBD1 on 5 matching bases. The V end was cut by 4 bases, the J end by 4 bases, with 16 bases between. In germline, CDR1 is SGHAT, CDR2 FQNNGV. This CDR3 is built from 15 residues. The CDR3: CASSSPGLGGTEAFF. Written as DNA, the CDR3 is TGTGCCAGCAGCTCCCCAGGGTTAGGTGGCACTGAAGCTTTCTTT.

The chain recombines TRBV29-1 with TRBJ2-6; the D gene is possibly TRBD1 (6 bases). V dropped 2 bases and J dropped 0 bases, with 8 bases sitting between them. Germline CDR1 reads SQVTM; CDR2 reads ANQGSEA. This CDR3 spans 15 amino acids. In nucleotides, the CDR3 is TGCAGCGTTGAAATAGGGGGCTCTGGGGCCAACGTCCTGACTTTC. Encoded protein: CSVEIGGSGANVLTF.

The CDR3 sequence is CASSLIAGGPNEQFF. CDR3 DNA sequence: TGTGCCAGCAGCTTAATAGCGGGGGGGCCGAATGAGCAGTTCTTC. The V call is TRBV7-3, the J call TRBJ2-1, with 11 bases matching TRBD2. J gave up 7 bases and V 1 base, and 3 bases lay outside the gene matches. The CDR3 spans 15 residues. Germline lookup yields CDR1 SGHTA and CDR2 FQGTGA.

CDR3 loop: CAISEPTESEQYF. CDR3 bases: TGTGCCATCAGTGAGCCCACAGAGTCCGAGCAGTACTTC. The chain carries TRBV10-3 and TRBJ2-7; D not resolved. The CDR3 sequence is 13 residues long. The germline gives CDR1 ENHRY, CDR2 SYGVKD. Trimming cost V 2 bases and J 6 bases, with 11 bases left between them.